These T cell receptor beta chains were read from a single sample in a study of T cell repertoires in cytomegalovirus infection. TCRdb ran MiXCR on the reads and lists one entry per CDR3 protein. The sample holds some 480,000 distinct CDR3 sequences, roughly a third seen once. The antigens of these receptors remain unknown. Sequencing was performed on cultured PBMCs, taken from culture after CMV antigen stimulation. These receptors originate from a human donor in good health (CMV status not recorded). Some clones in this sample may be carry-over from other donors' samples. Each CDR3 is given with its conserved first and last residue. D genes are given only for firm matches. The listing skips clone size in some rows; elsewhere it reads once, few, many or a size class.

TRBV7-2	TRBJ1-1	-	many	TGTGCCAGCAGCTTCCAGGCCTCCAGAGAGGAAGCTTTCTTT	CASSFQASREEAFF
TRBV3-1	TRBJ2-2	-	-	TGTGCCAGCAGCCCGAATTGGGGTGCGACCGGGGAGCTGTTTTTT	CASSPNWGATGELFF
TRBV20-1	TRBJ2-7	-	-	TGCAGTGCTAGAAAGGGCGGCTCCTACGAGCAGTACTTC	CSARKGGSYEQYF
TRBV19	TRBJ2-3	-	few	TGTGCCAGTAGTATTGAGGGGACCAGCACAGATACGCAGTATTTT	CASSIEGTSTDTQYF
TRBV20-1	TRBJ2-5	TRBD2	-	TGCAGTGCTTTGGGAGGGCCCCGGGAGACCCAGTACTTC	CSALGGPRETQYF
TRBV28	TRBJ1-1	-	-	TGTGCCAGCAGTTTAGAACCGGGCGAAACAACTGAAGCTTTCTTT	CASSLEPGETTEAFF
TRBV7-2	TRBJ2-3	-	many	TGTGCCAGCAGCTTCGACAGGTTTAGGGGGGATACGCAGTATTTT	CASSFDRFRGDTQYF
TRBV5-1	TRBJ2-5	TRBD2	-	TGCGCCAGCAGCTTGGCCCCTAGCGGAGGGCAAGAGACCCAGTACTTC	CASSLAPSGGQETQYF
TRBV28	TRBJ2-5	-	few	TGTGCCAGCAGGGGGCGGAGTGGGAGGTTGACAGAGACCCAGTACTTC	CASRGRSGRLTETQYF
TRBV7-2	TRBJ2-1	-	-	TGTGCCAGCAGCCGCCGGGCTTTCAATGAGCAGTTCTTC	CASSRRAFNEQFF
TRBV7-2	TRBJ2-1	TRBD2	many	TGTGCCAGCAGCGTCGTCGTAGGGCTAGCGGGATCCAATGAGCAGTTCTTC	CASSVVVGLAGSNEQFF
TRBV7-6	TRBJ2-2	TRBD2	few	TGTGCCAGCAGCCCTCGGGGACTAGCGGGTGTGAACACCGGGGAGCTGTTTTTT	CASSPRGLAGVNTGELFF
TRBV7-2	TRBJ2-1	-	-	TGTGCCAGCAACCCGAGTGGGCGGTACAATGAGCAGTTCTTC	CASNPSGRYNEQFF
TRBV28	TRBJ1-1	TRBD1	-	TGTGCCAGCAGTCAGTCCCGGGACAGGGCCAGAAACACTGAAGCTTTCTTT	CASSQSRDRARNTEAFF
TRBV7-2	TRBJ1-2	-	few	TGTGCCAGCAGCTTAGTAAGGGATGGTGGTGGCTACACCTTC	CASSLVRDGGGYTF